Each of the 27 T cell receptor beta chains below was sequenced from the same sample in a study of cytomegalovirus exposure and HLA in healthy donors. PCR employed 60 Vbeta and 13 Jbeta primers. Sequenced by immunoSEQ multiplex PCR; TCRdb stores in-frame clones only, minus some. The repertoire table contains about 70,000 clones. The specimen sequenced was PBMCs. The receptors originated from a female donor in good health and CMV-seropositive.

V usage is TRBV28 and J usage is TRBJ1-2; TRBD1 agrees at 8 bases. V lost 4 bases, J lost 5 bases, and 12 bases stayed unmatched. The length of the CDR3 is 16 residues. CDR1 and CDR2 (germline): MDHEN, SYDVKM. In nucleotides, the CDR3 is TGTGCCAGCAGTTCTAATCCGCAGGGGGCGGGGTATGGCTACACCTTC. This translates into CASSSNPQGAGYGYTF.

The chain is built from TRBV2 and TRBJ2-7; tentatively, D is TRBD2 (6 bases). The CDR3 is 14 amino acids. The V gene lost 1 base and the J gene lost 3 bases, with 10 bases spanning the gap. The germline V gene encodes CDR1 SNHLY and CDR2 FYNNEI. The CDR3 DNA is TGTGCCAGCAGTGAAGTAGGGACTCTCTACGAGCAGTACTTC. It codes for CASSEVGTLYEQYF.

The chain joins TRBV2 to TRBJ2-3; 9 nucleotides line up with TRBD2. The germline gives CDR1 SNHLY, CDR2 FYNNEI. This CDR3 is 15 amino acids long. The V gene end was trimmed by 5 bases and the J gene end by 2 bases; junction bases not matched to a gene: 5. CDR3 sequence: CASSRLAATTDTQYF. The DNA for the CDR3 is TGTGCCAGCAGTAGACTAGCGGCTACCACAGATACGCAGTATTTT.

The CDR3 DNA reads as TGTGCCAGCAGCTACACAGCGAACACTGAAGCTTTCTTT. Its translation: CASSYTANTEAFF. The chain joins TRBV28 to TRBJ1-1; D is ambiguous. Between the trimmed V and J ends, which lost 6 bases and 1 base, there was a span of 9 bases. From germline, CDR1 is MDHEN and CDR2 SYDVKM. There are 13 residues in the CDR3.

This chain uses TRBV18 with TRBJ1-5, with D maybe TRBD1 (5 bases). V was trimmed by 3 bases and J by 0 bases, leaving 9 bases between them. CDR3 length equals 15 residues. CDR1 KGHSH and CDR2 LQKENI come from the germline V gene. CDR3 in amino acids: CASSPPGGSNQPQHF. DNA for the CDR3: TGTGCCAGCTCACCCCCCGGGGGTAGCAATCAGCCCCAGCATTTT.

The chain employs TRBV9 and TRBJ2-5; TRBD1 matches at 9 bases. The CDR3 contains 16 residues. Losses at the gene ends were 0 bases for V and 3 bases for J; bases not matched to a gene: 6. The germline V gene has CDR1 SGDLS and CDR2 YYNGEE. As DNA, the CDR3 is TGTGCCAGCAGCGTAGGCCCCGGGACAGGGAAAGAGACCCAGTACTTC. It codes for CASSVGPGTGKETQYF.

Remarks on this clone: Other DNA sequences within the sample encode an identical CDR3. The chain is built from TRBV6-6 and TRBJ1-1; 7 nucleotides match TRBD1. V trimming: 4 bases; J trimming: 10 bases; junction bases outside the gene matches: 9. CDR1 is MNHNY, CDR2 SVGAGI, per germline (reference sequence). CDR3 length: 13 amino acids. Here the CDR3 DNA reads TGTGCCAGCAGTTCAGGGACAGCCTTTGCAGCTTTCTTT. Protein: CASSSGTAFAAFF.

The genes are TRBV10-3 and TRBJ2-7; D is possibly TRBD1 (6 bases). Trimming took off 9 bases at V and 3 bases at J, with 21 bases between the two ends. CDR1 is ENHRY, CDR2 SYGVKD, per germline. The CDR3 sequence is 15 residues long. CDR3 bases: TGTGCCATAAAGTCAGACCAAGACAGGTACTACGAGCAGTACTTC. Amino acid sequence: CAIKSDQDRYYEQYF.

This chain connects TRBV10-1 to TRBJ2-7; TRBD1 matches at 7 bases. Trimming cost V 6 bases and J 5 bases; bases outside gene matches: 4. The CDR3 sequence is 12 residues long. Germline V lookup: CDR1 WNHNN, CDR2 SYGVQD (reference sequence). CDR3 sequence: CASSETGDEQYF. The CDR3 DNA reads TGCGCCAGCAGCGAAACAGGGGACGAGCAGTACTTC.

The chain has TRBV9 and TRBJ1-2; D ambiguous. V lost 0 bases to trimming and J lost 0 bases, with 15 bases between them. In germline, CDR1 is SGDLS, CDR2 YYNGEE. The CDR3 has 17 residues. CDR3 protein: CASSVDPGSESNYGYTF. The CDR3 DNA reads TGTGCCAGCAGCGTAGACCCGGGGTCCGAATCTAACTATGGCTACACCTTC.

This chain uses TRBV6-5 with TRBJ1-1; 8 nucleotides line up with TRBD1. The ends lost 8 bases at V and 8 bases at J; junction bases unmatched: 7. The germline V gene encodes CDR1 MNHEY and CDR2 SVGAGI. The CDR3 spans 12 residues. Written as DNA, the CDR3 is TGTGCCAGCTCTTACGACAGGGGAGAAGCTTTCTTT. It codes for CASSYDRGEAFF.

J is TRBJ2-7 and V is TRBV5-1; TRBD1 matches at 7 bases. Germline trimming cut 0 bases from V and 4 bases from J; bases unmatched to any gene: 7. In germline, CDR1 is SGHRS, CDR2 YFSETQ. This CDR3 has 15 amino acids. CDR3 sequence (DNA): TGCGCCAGCAGCTTGGCGACAGGGAGTGATTACGAGCAGTACTTC. It codes for CASSLATGSDYEQYF.

The V and J genes are TRBV27 and TRBJ1-1, with 7 bases lining up with TRBD1. V lost 3 bases, J lost 3 bases, and 7 bases stayed unmatched. This CDR3 comprises 15 residues. Germline V gene data show CDR1 as MNHEY and CDR2 as SMNVEV (reference sequence). CDR3 protein: CASSFSTGWDTEAFF. For the CDR3, the DNA is TGTGCCAGCAGTTTTTCGACAGGGTGGGACACTGAAGCTTTCTTT.

The J gene is TRBJ2-3, the V gene TRBV5-4, with 9 positions matching TRBD2. CDR3 length: 16 amino acids. J lost 6 bases, V lost 0 bases, and 8 bases had no gene match. CDR1 is SGHNT and CDR2 is YYREEE in the germline V gene (reference sequence). The CDR3 DNA sequence: TGTGCCAGCAGCTTGGCCACGGGACTAGCTGCGGATACGCAGTATTTT. Translated, it gives CASSLATGLAADTQYF.

The chain couples TRBV4-1 to TRBJ2-7; 7 nucleotides match TRBD1. CDR3 length equals 14 residues. CDR1 and CDR2 (germline): MGHRA, YSYEKL. V dropped 3 bases and J dropped 1; count of bases not matched to a gene: 3. DNA for the CDR3: TGCGCCAGCAGCCACCCGGGACAGTCCTACGAGCAGTACTTC. This gives the protein CASSHPGQSYEQYF.

The gene calls are TRBV29-1 and TRBJ2-3; TRBD2 matches at 8 bases. The J segment lost 5 bases and the V segment lost 8 bases, leaving 15 bases of the junction unmatched. The length of the CDR3 is 15 residues. Germline CDR1 SQVTM, CDR2 ANQGSEA. The CDR3 DNA reads TGCAGCTACCGGGCTTTAGCGGGATCCATAGATACGCAGTATTTT. This sequence encodes CSYRALAGSIDTQYF.

V gene TRBV9 combines with J gene TRBJ1-6; 7 bases align to TRBD1. The CDR3 length is 15 residues. Germline V gene data show CDR1 as SGDLS and CDR2 as YYNGEE. Trimming took 3 bases from V and 6 from J; bases not matched to a gene: 6. CDR3 sequence reads: CASSGGQAINSPLHF. The CDR3 nucleotides are TGTGCCAGCAGCGGAGGACAGGCAATTAATTCACCCCTCCACTTT.

V usage is TRBV6-5 and J usage is TRBJ2-5; 10 nucleotides line up with TRBD1. V was clipped by 6 bases and J by 4 bases; unmatched bases: 2. The CDR3 consists of 13 residues. Germline V gene sequence: CDR1 MNHEY, CDR2 SVGAGI. In nucleotides, the CDR3 is TGTGCCAGCAGGCGGACAGGGGGAGAGACCCAGTACTTC. Encoded protein: CASRRTGGETQYF.

CDR3: CASSLGGGGYTF. In nucleotides, the CDR3 is TGTGCCAGCAGCTTAGGGGGGGGCGGCTACACCTTC. This chain joins TRBV7-2 and TRBJ1-2; possible D gene TRBD1, 6 bases. Trimming cost V 1 base and J 8 bases, with 8 bases left between them. CDR1 and CDR2 from the germline V gene are SGHTA and FQGNSA. The CDR3 spans 12 residues.

The chain links TRBV4-3 to TRBJ2-3, with D perhaps TRBD2 (5 bases). CDR1 is LGHNA, CDR2 YSLEER, per germline. The CDR3 consists of 15 residues. V shed 6 bases and J shed 3 bases, with 16 bases lying between them. The CDR3 DNA is TGCGCCAGCAGTCTCCAACCCCTAGCAACAGATACGCAGTATTTT. Translation: CASSLQPLATDTQYF.

This chain links TRBV10-3 with TRBJ1-3, with TRBD1 as a possible D gene (6 bases). This CDR3 comprises 16 residues. The germline V gene has CDR1 ENHRY and CDR2 SYGVKD. The V gene lost 4 bases and the J gene lost 0 bases, with 13 bases spanning the gap. The CDR3 region has the DNA TGTGCCATCAGTGCCGGGACACCTAACTCTGGAAACACCATATATTTT. It yields the protein CAISAGTPNSGNTIYF.

The chain joins TRBV9 to TRBJ2-5, with 12 nucleotides matching TRBD2. The CDR3 covers 17 residues. The V gene end was trimmed by 0 bases and the J gene end by 5 bases; junction bases not matched to a gene: 8. Looked up from germline, CDR1 is SGDLS and CDR2 is YYNGEE. The CDR3 is CASSVGLAGVWEETQYF. CDR3 coding DNA: TGTGCCAGCAGCGTAGGACTAGCGGGGGTCTGGGAGGAGACCCAGTACTTC.

J is TRBJ2-3 and V is TRBV29-1; TRBD2 matches at 8 bases. CDR3 size: 14 residues. Germline-derived CDR1 and CDR2 are SQVTM and ANQGSEA. V shed 8 bases, J shed 0 bases, and the junction held 7 bases outside the gene matches. CDR3 region: CSTHGGGSTDTQYF. The CDR3 DNA is TGCAGCACCCACGGCGGGGGGAGCACAGATACGCAGTATTTT.

This chain joins TRBV12-5 and TRBJ1-2; unclear D gene. Looked up from germline, CDR1 is LGHNT and CDR2 is FRNRAP. V was pared by 7 bases and J by 6 bases, with 15 bases between. The CDR3 totals 13 residues. The CDR3 DNA reads as TGTGCTAGTGCCGCTTCTGGTCAGGATGGCTACACCTTC. This codes for CASAASGQDGYTF.

The chain recombines TRBV6-1 with TRBJ2-1; 10 positions agree with TRBD2. The CDR3 runs 14 residues. Germline V gives CDR1 MNHNS, CDR2 SASEGT. Losses at the gene ends were 7 bases for V and 3 bases for J; bases not matched to a gene: 3. In DNA, the CDR3 is TGTGCCAGCAAGGGGACTAGCGTCTACAATGAGCAGTTCTTC. This sequence encodes CASKGTSVYNEQFF.

The chain is built from TRBV4-2 and TRBJ1-1; no definite D call. CDR3 length: 15 residues. Looked up from germline, CDR1 is LGHNA and CDR2 is YNFKEQ. V lost 2 bases to trimming and J lost 1 base, with 11 bases between them. This CDR3 is CASSQQQHPNTEAFF. The CDR3 bases are TGTGCCAGCAGCCAACAACAGCATCCGAACACTGAAGCTTTCTTT.

This chain links TRBV4-3 with TRBJ1-3; a possible D gene is TRBD1 (6 bases). The CDR3 contains 17 residues. Deletions cut 1 base from V and 4 bases from J, with 17 bases between. Germline V gene sequence: CDR1 LGHNA, CDR2 YSLEER. CDR3 DNA sequence: TGCGCCAGCAGCCAAGCCCCTATAAGACAGGTGGGAAACACCATATATTTT. This translates into CASSQAPIRQVGNTIYF.